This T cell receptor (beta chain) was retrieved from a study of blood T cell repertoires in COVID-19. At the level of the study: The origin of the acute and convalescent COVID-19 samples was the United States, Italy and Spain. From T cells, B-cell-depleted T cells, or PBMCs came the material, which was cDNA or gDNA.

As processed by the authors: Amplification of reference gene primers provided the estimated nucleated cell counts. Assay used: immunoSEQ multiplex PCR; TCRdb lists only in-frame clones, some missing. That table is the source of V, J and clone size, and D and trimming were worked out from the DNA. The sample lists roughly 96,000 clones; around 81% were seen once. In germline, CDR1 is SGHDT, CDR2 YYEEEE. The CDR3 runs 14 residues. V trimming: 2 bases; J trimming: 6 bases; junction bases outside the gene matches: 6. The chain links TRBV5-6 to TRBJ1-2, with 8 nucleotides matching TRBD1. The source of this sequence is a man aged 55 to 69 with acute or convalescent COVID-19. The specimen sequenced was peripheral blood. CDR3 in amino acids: CASSFGSQGDGYTF. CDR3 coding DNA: TGTGCCAGCAGCTTTGGGTCACAGGGGGATGGCTACACCTTC.